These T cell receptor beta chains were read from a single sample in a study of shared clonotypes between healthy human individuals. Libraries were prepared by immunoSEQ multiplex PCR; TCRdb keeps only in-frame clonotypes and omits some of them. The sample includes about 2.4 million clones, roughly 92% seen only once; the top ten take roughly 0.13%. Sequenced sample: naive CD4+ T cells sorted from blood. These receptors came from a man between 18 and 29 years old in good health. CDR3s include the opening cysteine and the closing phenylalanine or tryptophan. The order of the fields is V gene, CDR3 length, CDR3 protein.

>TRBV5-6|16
CASSLIEGAYTGELFF
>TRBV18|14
CASSPSGVGTEAFF
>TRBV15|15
CATSPRGGGGYEQYF
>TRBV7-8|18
CASSPTTDSGGWADTQYF
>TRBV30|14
CACNRGGGANVLTF
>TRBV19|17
CASSDRDRFLAKNIQYF
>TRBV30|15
CAWSGKKGSYNEQFF
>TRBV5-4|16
CASSWGDRLLGNTIYF
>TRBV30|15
CAWRGQSFSGNTIYF
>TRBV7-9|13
CASSLTAVYEQYF
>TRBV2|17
CASSEALPGATKNIQYF
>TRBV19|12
CASSNQRTEAFF
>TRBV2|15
CASSDPRLRGNTIYF
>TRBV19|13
CASGSLKNEKLFF
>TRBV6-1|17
CASSALPTGVSNNEQFF
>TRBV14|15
CASRAASGKVNEQFF
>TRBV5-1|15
CATRTGTGEMGEQYF
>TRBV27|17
CASSTLQGGSGANVLTF
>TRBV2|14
CASSGQDAFYEQYF
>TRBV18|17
CASSPLPHQGNGETQYF
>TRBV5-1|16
CASSVASGSFTGELFF